This T cell receptor beta chain was recorded in a study of T-cell reconstitution after alpha-beta-depleted transplantation in children (dated by TCRdb to 2015 to 2016). About the investigation overall: Using TCR repertoire profiling, the study quantitatively followed how T-cell immune reconstitution unfolded in children after TCRalphabeta/CD19-depleted allogeneic hematopoietic cell transplantation. The research as a whole found: The high TCRbeta diversity at day 60 in some patients was ascribed to recipient T cells and intrathymic progenitors that had survived conditioning. Over the following months the frequencies of hyperexpanded clones went down, and after one year T-cell counts and TCRbeta diversity were mostly credited to newly produced T cells. The apparently early alphabetaT-cell count recovery about two months after transplant was reportedly dependent on only several hundred rapidly expanded clones derived from non-depleted graft cells.

Including the terminal cysteine and phenylalanine, the CDR3 comprises 18 residues. The DNA shown is the 54-base CDR3, in frame from base 1. Reading the germline V gene gives CDR1 LGHNA and CDR2 YNFKEQ. The germline V and J ends show losses of 1 base and 0 bases respectively, and no gene match explains 6 bases of the junction. The sample's treatment or condition label, in plain terms: allogeneic hematopoietic cell transplantation with graft depleted of TCRalphabeta T cells and CD19 B cells. TCRalphabeta/CD19-depleted allogeneic hematopoietic cell grafts were given to the transplant recipients, all of whom were children. The sample holds many counts of this clonotype. Which antigen it targets is not known. It has no much larger one-base neighbor in the sample; base qualities were not kept. The library was prepared using PCR. Sequenced using an Illumina HiSeq 2500. To normalize quantification of the TCRbeta repertoire, the TCR libraries were built with molecular barcoding that relied on unique molecular identifiers. TCRdb ran its own pipeline on the public reads, namely fastp trimming at Q25 and MiXCR clone calling, and kept in-frame beta chains. Identical CDR3 protein sequences are pooled into one entry, listed with their most common genes and DNA. For this sample the table gives around 670,000 distinct CDR3 sequences, of which about 12% were detected only once. The ten largest clones represent roughly 0.84% of the sample.

Material: PBMCs, obtained before TCRalphabeta/CD19-depleted stem cell transplant. The sequence was obtained from a girl aged 2 to 9 with congenital amegakaryocytic thrombocytopenia, due to receive a stem cell transplant. Recombination joined TRBV4-2 with TRBJ2-1, with 10 bases matching TRBD2. This receptor carries the CDR3 CASSQGTSGRLSYNEQFF. The nucleotide sequence is TGTGCCAGCAGCCAAGGGACTAGCGGAAGACTCTCCTACAATGAGCAGTTCTTC.